This is a list of T cell receptor beta chains from one sample in a study of blood T cell repertoires in COVID-19. Sequencing was performed with immunoSEQ multiplex PCR; in TCRdb, only in-frame clones are kept and a portion is missing. The table lists 120,000 to 150,000 clones, 80% to 85% of them singletons, with roughly 7.3% in the top ten. The specimen sequenced was peripheral blood. The receptors were sampled from a human donor in a cohort sampled during active COVID-19. Each CDR3 is given without its conserved first and last residue. Fields, in order: J gene, V gene, CDR3 protein.

TRBJ2-7,TRBV5-4,ASSLDFSYEQY
TRBJ2-5,TRBV5-4,ASSLGGQGLQETQY
TRBJ2-1,TRBV5-6,ASKRDTPLSSYNEQF
TRBJ2-3,TRBV3-1/TRBV3-2,ASSQDRRSGTDTQY
TRBJ1-2,TRBV6-5,ASSYSYTGYGYT
TRBJ1-2,TRBV5-5,ASSRGSTNYGYT
TRBJ2-1,TRBV5-1,ASSQGQGLGEQF
TRBJ1-5,TRBV18,ASSPIQGTNQPQH
TRBJ2-5,TRBV2,ASTGGTSGGAGETQY
TRBJ1-4,TRBV4-1,ASSMNRATNEKLF
TRBJ2-7,TRBV5-6,ASSFPLEDEQY
TRBJ1-1,TRBV27,ASSPFMETEAF
TRBJ2-3,TRBV11-1,ASSLGRLTDTQY
TRBJ2-3,TRBV14,ASSHFTGYGRTDTQY
TRBJ2-7,TRBV7-2,ASSLAGGLSYEQY
TRBJ2-1,TRBV12-5,ASGAYNEQF
TRBJ2-7,TRBV2,ASSETPFGPLNYEQY
TRBJ1-1,TRBV7-8,ASSFPGREAF
TRBJ1-1,TRBV28,ASRQSPEAF
TRBJ2-5,TRBV11-2,ASSTGTGEETQY
TRBJ1-2,TRBV2,ASRVRGSYGYT
TRBJ1-2,TRBV12-3/TRBV12-4,ASKFGQTYGYT
TRBJ2-3,TRBV4-1,ASSQAGTREFNTQY
TRBJ2-5,TRBV18,ASSPSGAGNRETQY
TRBJ2-5,TRBV3-1/TRBV3-2,ASSQAETQY